These T cell receptor beta chains were read from a single sample in a study of beta chain features in type 1 diabetes. Clones were sequenced by immunoSEQ multiplex PCR, and TCRdb holds only the in-frame ones, with some missing. The table includes about 660,000 clones, over 11% detected once. Sequencing was done on a sample of naive CD4+ T cells from blood. Source of these receptors: a man between 18 and 29 years old with type 1 diabetes. CDR3s include the opening cysteine and the closing phenylalanine or tryptophan. The D gene is left open where the match is weak. Only some rows state a clone size, as once, few, many or a class for expanded clones.

D: TRBD1
V: TRBV10-1
J: TRBJ2-1
size: few
DNA: TGCGCCAGCAGTGTCGGGACAGGCAATGAGCAGTTCTTC
CDR3: CASSVGTGNEQFF

D: NA
V: TRBV25-1
J: TRBJ2-3
size: NA
DNA: TGTGCCAGTCAAGGGGAAACCTCAAGCACAGATACGCAGTATTTT
CDR3: CASQGETSSTDTQYF

D: NA
V: TRBV7-2
J: TRBJ1-1
size: NA
DNA: TGTGCCAGCAGCTTAGTAGGTGGGACACAGAACACTGAAGCTTTCTTT
CDR3: CASSLVGGTQNTEAFF

D: NA
V: TRBV27
J: TRBJ2-5
size: few
DNA: TGTGCCAGCAGGATTGGGGCGGGGGCTCGGGAAGAGACCCAGTACTTC
CDR3: CASRIGAGAREETQYF

D: NA
V: TRBV23-1
J: TRBJ2-7
size: NA
DNA: TGCGCCAGCAGTCAACCACGGACCGCGGGGGAGCAGTACTTC
CDR3: CASSQPRTAGEQYF

D: NA
V: TRBV7-2
J: TRBJ2-7
size: few
DNA: TGTGCCAGCAGCTTATCGGGATACGAGCAGTACTTC
CDR3: CASSLSGYEQYF

D: TRBD1
V: TRBV28
J: TRBJ2-1
size: NA
DNA: TGTGCCAGCAGCAAGGGACAGGCCTTTCATGAGCAGTTCTTC
CDR3: CASSKGQAFHEQFF

D: TRBD2
V: TRBV7-2
J: TRBJ2-3
size: NA
DNA: TGTGCCAGCAGCTTCGCGGGGGGGAGCACAGATACGCAGTATTTT
CDR3: CASSFAGGSTDTQYF

D: NA
V: TRBV7-9
J: TRBJ2-2
size: few
DNA: TGTGCCAGCAGCACACAGGCTGAGGAGCTGTTTTTT
CDR3: CASSTQAEELFF

D: NA
V: TRBV4-2
J: TRBJ2-7
size: few
DNA: TGTGCCAGCAGCCCCCTTCCGGGCGAGGGCAGCGAGCAGTACTTC
CDR3: CASSPLPGEGSEQYF

D: NA
V: TRBV28
J: TRBJ1-2
size: NA
DNA: TGTGCCAGCAGTTTATCCGTGGGACGGGTTTATGGCTACACCTTC
CDR3: CASSLSVGRVYGYTF

D: NA
V: TRBV5-1
J: TRBJ2-7
size: few
DNA: TGCGCCAGCAGCTCGGCCTTGGGCGCTGGGACCTACGAGCAGTACTTC
CDR3: CASSSALGAGTYEQYF

D: TRBD1
V: TRBV7-2
J: TRBJ1-5
size: NA
DNA: TGTGCCAGCAGCCCGTCAGGGGGCAGCAATCAGCCCCAGCATTTT
CDR3: CASSPSGGSNQPQHF

D: TRBD1
V: TRBV23-1
J: TRBJ1-1
size: NA
DNA: TGCGCCAGCAGGACAGGGGGGAAAACTGAAGCTTTCTTT
CDR3: CASRTGGKTEAFF

D: NA
V: TRBV7-2
J: TRBJ2-1
size: NA
DNA: TGTGCCAGCAGCTCTTCGGCCCTCTCCTACAATGAGCAGTTCTTC
CDR3: CASSSSALSYNEQFF

D: NA
V: TRBV11-2
J: TRBJ1-1
size: NA
DNA: TGTGCCAGCAGCTCCCAGGGTCCTGAAGCTTTCTTT
CDR3: CASSSQGPEAFF

D: NA
V: TRBV9
J: TRBJ1-4
size: NA
DNA: TGTGCCAGCAGCGTAGGCCCGAAAAATGAAAAACTGTTTTTT
CDR3: CASSVGPKNEKLFF

D: TRBD1
V: TRBV11-3
J: TRBJ2-5
size: NA
DNA: TGTGCCAGCACAGGGGGCGCTTACTCAAGAGAGACCCAGTACTTC
CDR3: CASTGGAYSRETQYF

D: TRBD1
V: TRBV7-2
J: TRBJ2-5
size: NA
DNA: TGTGCCAGCAGCCTTGGGACAGGTCAAGAGACCCAGTACTTC
CDR3: CASSLGTGQETQYF

D: NA
V: TRBV10-3
J: TRBJ2-1
size: NA
DNA: TGTGCCATCAGTGAGCGCGGACGTAGCTCCTACAATGAGCAGTTCTTC
CDR3: CAISERGRSSYNEQFF

D: NA
V: TRBV9
J: TRBJ1-4
size: NA
DNA: TGTGCCAGCAGCGTCGGAAGGCCCGATGAAAAACTGTTTTTT
CDR3: CASSVGRPDEKLFF

D: NA
V: TRBV15
J: TRBJ2-5
size: few
DNA: TGTGCCACCAGCGTCAACTTGGGGGAGACCCAGTACTTC
CDR3: CATSVNLGETQYF

D: NA
V: TRBV30
J: TRBJ2-1
size: few
DNA: TGTGCCTGGAGTGGCGTGGACAATGAGCAGTTCTTC
CDR3: CAWSGVDNEQFF

D: TRBD1
V: TRBV27
J: TRBJ2-2
size: NA
DNA: TGTGCCAGCAGAAGGCAGGGACAGTCCTATATCACCGGGGAGCTGTTTTTT
CDR3: CASRRQGQSYITGELFF

D: NA
V: TRBV6-1
J: TRBJ2-7
size: NA
DNA: TGTGCCAGCAGTGAAAGGACCTACGAGCAGTACTTC
CDR3: CASSERTYEQYF

D: NA
V: TRBV28
J: TRBJ1-4
size: few
DNA: TGTGCCAGCAGAGACCAAATTGAAAAACTGTTTTTT
CDR3: CASRDQIEKLFF

D: TRBD2
V: TRBV7-2
J: TRBJ2-2
size: NA
DNA: TGTGCCAGCAGGTCCAGGGGTCTGCTAGCGGGCACCGGGGAGCTGTTTTTT
CDR3: CASRSRGLLAGTGELFF

D: NA
V: TRBV5-6
J: TRBJ1-5
size: NA
DNA: TGTGCCAGCAGCATGGGGCAGCACGTCCAGCCCCAGCATTTT
CDR3: CASSMGQHVQPQHF

D: NA
V: TRBV7-9
J: TRBJ2-1
size: NA
DNA: TGTGCCAGCAGCTTACTCAATGAGCAGTTCTTC
CDR3: CASSLLNEQFF

D: TRBD1
V: TRBV5-1
J: TRBJ1-4
size: NA
DNA: TGCGCCAGCAGCTCTACCGGGACAGGGAACGAAAAACTGTTTTTT
CDR3: CASSSTGTGNEKLFF

D: NA
V: TRBV5-4
J: TRBJ2-6
size: few
DNA: TGTGCCAGCAGCCCCTACCACGGGGGATCCGGGGCCAACGTCCTGACTTTC
CDR3: CASSPYHGGSGANVLTF

D: TRBD2
V: TRBV30
J: TRBJ2-3
size: NA
DNA: TGTGCCGCTGGTGGTTCCTGGACGGCGCGGGAGGGCCGGGATACGCAGTATTTT
CDR3: CAAGGSWTAREGRDTQYF

D: TRBD1
V: TRBV4-1
J: TRBJ2-5
size: NA
DNA: TGCGCCAGCAGCCTGGGACAGCTACAAGAGACCCAGTACTTC
CDR3: CASSLGQLQETQYF

D: TRBD1
V: TRBV4-2
J: TRBJ1-6
size: NA
DNA: TGTGCCAGCAGCCACTCGGGACAGGGCATGATTTCACCCCTCCACTTT
CDR3: CASSHSGQGMISPLHF

D: NA
V: TRBV30
J: TRBJ1-1
size: NA
DNA: TGTGCCTGGAATGACGCACTACGAACGACTGAAGCTTTCTTT
CDR3: CAWNDALRTTEAFF

D: NA
V: TRBV29-1
J: TRBJ1-1
size: few
DNA: TGCAGCGTTGGGGCCGTCGCTGAAGCTTTCTTT
CDR3: CSVGAVAEAFF

D: NA
V: TRBV10-2
J: TRBJ1-2
size: NA
DNA: TGCGCCAGCAGTGACAGAGCCTATGGCTACACCTTC
CDR3: CASSDRAYGYTF

D: NA
V: TRBV29-1
J: TRBJ2-5
size: few
DNA: TGCAGCGTTGAACCCCGGGTCCAAGAGACCCAGTACTTC
CDR3: CSVEPRVQETQYF

D: NA
V: TRBV15
J: TRBJ1-1
size: NA
DNA: TGTGCCACCAGCAGAGCCCTGGGGGCGGGGTACACTGAAGCTTTCTTT
CDR3: CATSRALGAGYTEAFF

D: NA
V: TRBV27
J: TRBJ2-3
size: few
DNA: TGTGCCAGCAGTTCTCGACGGTTGAGCACAGATACGCAGTATTTT
CDR3: CASSSRRLSTDTQYF